This TCR beta chain was obtained from a study of vaccination and CD4 T cells after COVID-19. Worth noting for this clonotype: Its antigen is not identified.

The sample's treatment: approximately 9-day PBMC culture with coronavirus spike peptide pools or control peptides (ViraFEST assay). Negative selection isolated the CD4+ T cells once the cells had been cultured for around 11 days. CDR3 length equals 14 residues. Germline values: CDR1 SGHTA, CDR2 FQGNSA. Unmatched junction bases numbered 5, after V lost 3 bases and J lost 6 bases. The Oncomine TCR Beta short-read assay sequenced DNA from cultured CD4+ T cells. From cultured CD4+ T cells, genomic DNA was extracted. TCRdb processed the PCR reads anew with MiXCR; each CDR3 protein has one entry. The sample yields thousands of distinct CDR3 sequences, around half seen once.

The sample was CD4+ T cells from blood, cultured in vitro. This sequence was found in a human donor who had recovered from COVID-19. The chain recombines TRBV7-2 with TRBJ2-1, with 7 bases identical to TRBD1. The CDR3 loop is CASSLAAGGNEQFF. In DNA, the CDR3 is TGTGCCAGCAGCTTGGCCGCAGGGGGCAATGAGCAGTTCTTC. The whole variable domain, filled in from reference TRBV7-2 and TRBJ2-1, reads GAGVSQSPSNKVTEKGKDVELRCDPISGHTALYWYRQSLGQGLEFLIYFQGNSAPDKSGLPSDRFSAERTGGSVSTLTIQRTQQEDSAVYLCASSLAAGGNEQFFGPGTRLTVL.